This is a list of T cell receptor beta chains from one sample in a study of CD8 T cells in ankylosing spondylitis. In TCRdb, the 5' RACE reads were re-called with MiXCR into one record per CDR3 protein. In the table there are around 160,000 distinct CDR3 sequences, approximately 10% of which are singletons. Specimen: blood, either unsorted or a sorted T cell fraction (not recorded which). The receptors originated from a male donor with ankylosing spondylitis or in good health (not recorded which). CDR3s include the opening cysteine and the closing phenylalanine or tryptophan. A D gene is named only where the DNA matches it firmly. Clone sizes are given selectively: once, few, many, or a class where the clone is expanded.

v_gene	len	j_gene	d_gene	abundance	CDR3nt	CDR3aa
TRBV5-1	15	TRBJ2-7	NA	many	TGCGCCAGCAGCTTGGAGGGGACGTCCTCCTACGAGCAGTACTTC	CASSLEGTSSYEQYF
TRBV2	16	TRBJ1-5	NA	many	TGTGCCAGCAGTGTCCAAGGGGGGAGGAGCAATCAGCCCCAGCATTTT	CASSVQGGRSNQPQHF
TRBV11-2	13	TRBJ1-3	TRBD1	many	TGTGCCAGCAGCTTGGACAGGGGAGACACCATATATTTT	CASSLDRGDTIYF
TRBV10-3	13	TRBJ1-1	NA	many	TGTGCCATAAAATGGCAGTTGAACACTGAAGCTTTCTTT	CAIKWQLNTEAFF
TRBV5-1	15	TRBJ2-7	NA	NA	TGCGCCAGCAGCTTGGCCAGTAGAGGGACCTACGAGCAGTACTTC	CASSLASRGTYEQYF
TRBV5-8	11	TRBJ1-5	NA	many	TGTGCCAGCAGCTTCAATCAGCCCCAGCATTTT	CASSFNQPQHF
TRBV10-3	16	TRBJ2-2	TRBD2	NA	TGTGCCATCAAGTCGGGGACTAGCGTAAACACCGGGGAGCTGTTTTTT	CAIKSGTSVNTGELFF
TRBV5-1	13	TRBJ1-2	NA	NA	TGCGCCAGCAGCCGGGGCGGGAAATCTGGCTACACCTTC	CASSRGGKSGYTF
TRBV29-1	12	TRBJ2-3	NA	many	TGCAGCGTCATCCGGGAACTAGATACGCAGTATTTT	CSVIRELDTQYF
TRBV12-3/TRBV12-4	13	TRBJ2-1	NA	many	TGTGCCAGCAGTTCCCTCCAGGGCAATGAGCAGTTCTTC	CASSSLQGNEQFF
TRBV25-1	13	TRBJ1-1	NA	NA	TGTGCCAGCCTCAGGGACGGGGTCACTGAAGCTTTCTTT	CASLRDGVTEAFF
TRBV30	13	TRBJ1-1	NA	NA	TGTGCCTGGACCCCAGACTTTAACACTGAAGCTTTCTTT	CAWTPDFNTEAFF
TRBV29-1	11	TRBJ1-2	NA	many	TGCAGCGTTAATGGGGGAAACGGCTACACCTTC	CSVNGGNGYTF
TRBV11-2	13	TRBJ2-1	NA	few	TGTGCCAGCAGCTTGAAAGAGACGGGTGAGCAGTTCTTC	CASSLKETGEQFF
TRBV7-6	16	TRBJ2-1	TRBD2	NA	TGTGCCAGCAGCTTAGGGGGTAGCGGGAGATACAATGAGCAGTTCTTC	CASSLGGSGRYNEQFF